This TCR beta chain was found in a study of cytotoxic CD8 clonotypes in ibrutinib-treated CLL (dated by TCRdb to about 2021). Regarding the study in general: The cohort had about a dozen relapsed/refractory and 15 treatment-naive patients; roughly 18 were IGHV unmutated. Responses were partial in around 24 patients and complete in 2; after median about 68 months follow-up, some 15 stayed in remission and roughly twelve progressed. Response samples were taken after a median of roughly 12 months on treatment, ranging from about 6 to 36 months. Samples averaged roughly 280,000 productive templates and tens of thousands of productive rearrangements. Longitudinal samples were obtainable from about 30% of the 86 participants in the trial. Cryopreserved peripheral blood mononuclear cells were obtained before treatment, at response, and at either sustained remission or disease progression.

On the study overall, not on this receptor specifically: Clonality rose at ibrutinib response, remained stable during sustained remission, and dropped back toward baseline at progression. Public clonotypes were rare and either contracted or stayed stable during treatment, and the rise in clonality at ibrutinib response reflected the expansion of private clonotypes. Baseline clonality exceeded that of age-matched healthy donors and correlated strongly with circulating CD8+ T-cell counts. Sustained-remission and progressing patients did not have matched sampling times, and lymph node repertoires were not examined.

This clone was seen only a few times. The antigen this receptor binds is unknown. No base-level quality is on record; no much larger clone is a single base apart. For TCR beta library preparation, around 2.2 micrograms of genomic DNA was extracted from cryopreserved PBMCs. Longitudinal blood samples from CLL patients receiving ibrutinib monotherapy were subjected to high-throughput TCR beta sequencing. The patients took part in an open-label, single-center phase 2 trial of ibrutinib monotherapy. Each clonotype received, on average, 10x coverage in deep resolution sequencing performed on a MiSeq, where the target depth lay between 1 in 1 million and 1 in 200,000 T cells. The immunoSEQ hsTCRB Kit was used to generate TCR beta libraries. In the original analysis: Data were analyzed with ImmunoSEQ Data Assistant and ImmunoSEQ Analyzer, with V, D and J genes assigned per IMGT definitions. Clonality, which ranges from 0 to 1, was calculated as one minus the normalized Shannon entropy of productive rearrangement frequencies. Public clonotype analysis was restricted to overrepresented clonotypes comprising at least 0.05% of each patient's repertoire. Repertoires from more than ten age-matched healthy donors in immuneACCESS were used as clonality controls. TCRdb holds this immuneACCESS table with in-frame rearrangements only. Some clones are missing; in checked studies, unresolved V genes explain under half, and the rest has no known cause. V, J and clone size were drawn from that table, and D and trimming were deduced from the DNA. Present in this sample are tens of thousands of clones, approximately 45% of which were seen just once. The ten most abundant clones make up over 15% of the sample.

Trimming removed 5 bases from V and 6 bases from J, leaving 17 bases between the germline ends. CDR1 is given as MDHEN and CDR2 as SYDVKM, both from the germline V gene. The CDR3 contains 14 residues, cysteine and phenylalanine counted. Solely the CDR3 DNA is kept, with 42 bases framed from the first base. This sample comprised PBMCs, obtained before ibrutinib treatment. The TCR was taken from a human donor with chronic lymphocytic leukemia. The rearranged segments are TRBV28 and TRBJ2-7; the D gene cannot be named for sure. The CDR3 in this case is CASSLTLVVGEQYF. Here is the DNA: TGTGCCAGCAGTCTCACCTTGGTAGTAGGCGAGCAGTACTTC.